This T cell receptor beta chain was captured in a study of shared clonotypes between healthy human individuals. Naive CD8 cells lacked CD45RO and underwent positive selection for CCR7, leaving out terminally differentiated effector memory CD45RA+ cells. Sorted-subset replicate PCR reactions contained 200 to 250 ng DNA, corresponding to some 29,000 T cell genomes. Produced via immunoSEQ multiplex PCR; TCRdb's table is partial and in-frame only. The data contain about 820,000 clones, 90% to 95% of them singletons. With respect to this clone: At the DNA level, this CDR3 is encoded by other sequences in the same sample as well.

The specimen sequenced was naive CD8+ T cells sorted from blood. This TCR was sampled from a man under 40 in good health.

CDR3 in amino acids: CASSFGGYNEQFF. The CDR3, as DNA: TGTGCCAGCAGCTTTGGGGGGTACAATGAGCAGTTCTTC. The gene calls are TRBV11-2 and TRBJ2-1; possibly TRBD2 for D (6 bases). Trimming stripped 3 bases from V and 4 bases from J, with 7 bases between. This CDR3 comprises 13 residues. Germline CDR1 SGHAT, CDR2 FQNNGV.